This TCR beta chain was profiled in a study of T cells in Graves' hyperthyroidism and ophthalmopathy. At the level of the study: Any treatment followed the collection of peripheral blood at initial diagnosis.

V was clipped by 3 bases and J by 6 bases; unmatched bases: 18. This CDR3 comprises 18 residues. Per germline, CDR1 DFQATT and CDR2 SNEGSKA (reference sequence). Study-level findings and limits: Most expanded thyroid clonotypes above 0.001 recurred in blood.

As for this clonotype: The antigen is unknown.

TCR beta CDR3 regions were amplified from RNA transcripts. During a first-round RT-PCR of the TCR CDR3, the HTBI primer set was used. A single record per CDR3 protein comes from TCRdb applying MiXCR to the multiplex PCR reads. In the table there are about 720,000 distinct CDR3 sequences, 15% to 20% of which are singletons. No progression to ophthalmopathy during 18 months of follow-up defined stable disease. Fresh peripheral blood, more than 9 ml, yielded the PBMCs. This clonotype originated in a man younger than 35 with Graves' hyperthyroidism. The J gene is TRBJ2-3, the V gene TRBV20-1; 10 bases agree with TRBD2. The sample comprised blood. DNA for the CDR3: TGCAGTGCTAGCCAGGGATTGGTTAGCGGGAGGCCAGCTGATACGCAGTATTTT. It is translated as CSASQGLVSGRPADTQYF.